This TCR beta chain was profiled in a study of regulatory T cells in long-lasting Graves disease (dated by TCRdb to the early 2020s). In terms of the full investigation: To count as having persistent Graves' disease, a patient had to have received antithyroid drug treatment for over 5 years with TSH receptor autoantibodies remaining persistently positive. Patients with persistent Graves' disease were compared with patients with newly diagnosed Graves' disease using TCR sequencing and RNA sequencing of peripheral blood. The study was conducted in China and was registered as a clinical trial. A total of 35 or so samples underwent TCR sequencing: about 13 from persistent and roughly 20 from newly diagnosed Graves' disease patients. Persistent Graves' disease patients in the clinical cohort had taken antithyroid drugs for roughly 10 years on average. The full study reports these points: The study examined only peripheral blood because the primary lesion, thyroid tissue, could not be accessed. Only the TCR beta chain was sequenced and analyzed. Lower TCR Shannon entropy and fewer highly expanded clones were observed in persistent Graves' disease patients than in newly diagnosed patients, which suggested clonal expansion. Preferential use of TRBV28, TRBJ1-2 and TRBJ2-5 was observed in persistent disease, whereas TRBV20-1 and TRBJ2-1 were favored in newly diagnosed disease. Patients with persistent disease shared more public clonotypes (fewer than 3,000) than newly diagnosed patients did (approximately 970). The authors noted that the small sample size was a limitation that may lower accuracy.

Comment on this clonotype: It lacks a known antigen. Base quality data are lacking; no much larger clone is found one base away.

Library generation was performed with multiplex PCR. The sequencer was an Illumina HiSeq 4000. CDR3 regions were amplified by Arm-PCR with iRepertoire HTBI primers to construct TCR beta libraries. Before sequencing, the PCR products underwent gel purification. Concerning the study's data processing: Gene usage analysis of CDR3 amino acid clonotypes relied on the roughly 60 TRBV and 13 to 15 TRBJ segments identified across samples. Filtered high-quality paired reads were merged into contigs using COPE and FqMerger. Contigs were aligned with BLAST to IMGT TRBV, TRBD and TRBJ reference genes, and CDR3 was defined per IMGT. Clonotypes above 0.1% frequency were classified as highly expanded clones. Shannon entropy served as the measure of repertoire diversity, while the Gini coefficient captured V-J evenness. Clonotypes shared by more than one individual were considered public. TCRdb itself trimmed the public reads at Q25 with fastp, ran MiXCR and retained productive beta chains. Every CDR3 protein is listed once, alongside the most common genes and DNA of its rows. These V and J calls originate from TCRdb's pipeline instead of the authors' own analysis. A total of around 400,000 distinct CDR3 sequences appear in this sample, about a quarter of them only once. The ten top clones hold roughly 26% of the sample.

The CDR3 sequence holds 12 residues, the cysteine and phenylalanine included. Of all the DNA, just the CDR3 is kept, 36 bases in frame from base 1. CDR1 and CDR2, looked up from the germline V gene (reference sequence), are DFQATT and SNEGSKA. The label giving this sample's time point can be read as: persistent/refractory GD, antithyroid drugs over 5 years with positive TRAb. For both TCR sequencing and RNA sequencing, RNA was extracted from PBMCs using TRIzol. The diagnosis of Graves' disease was made according to American Thyroid Association guidelines. Patients for the study were recruited at an endocrinology department in Xi'an, China. From each patient, nine milliliters of peripheral blood was collected into an EDTA anticoagulant tube. Ficoll Paque Plus density gradient separation was used to isolate PBMCs, and no further T cell sorting was done. An Agilent 2100 Bioanalyzer and agarose gel were used to check RNA quality, and a NanoDrop 2000 was used to measure RNA concentration.

The rearrangement combines TRBV20-1 with TRBJ2-5, with the D call tentatively TRBD1 or TRBD2, each fitting 5 bases. The sequencing here drew on peripheral blood mononuclear cells (PBMCs), taken when the disease was refractory, from a patient treated with antithyroid drugs. The source of this sequence is a female donor with Graves disease. The DNA is TGCCGTGTAACGGGACCCGGGGAGACCCAGTACTTC. Its protein product is CRVTGPGETQYF.